One sample yielded the 28 T cell receptor beta chains listed below, sequenced in a study of molecular identifiers for immune sequencing clone quantification. Via MiXCR, TCRdb re-called the PCR reads, giving one row per CDR3 protein. The data contain over 600,000 distinct CDR3 sequences, 15% to 20% of them singletons. Sequences were obtained from naive CD8+ T cells from blood, with Jurkat cell RNA spiked in. Noted subset: FACS-sorted CD8+CD4-CCR7+CD45RA+ naive T cells. The origin of the receptors is a human donor in good health. Some libraries in this study had Jurkat cell RNA spiked in.

Turning to this clonotype: Lacking the conserved final phenylalanine or tryptophan, this CDR3 likely reflects a read error. The genes are TRBV7-9 and TRBJ2-7; D unresolved. V lost 3 bases and J lost 2, with 5 bases in between. The CDR3 extends over 12 amino acids. CDR1 and CDR2 from the germline V gene are SEHNR and FQNEAQ (reference sequence). CDR3 sequence reads: CASSFVAYEQYS. CDR3 DNA: TGTGCCAGCAGCTTTGTGGCCTACGAGCAGTACTCC.

This clonotype has ten or more counts. The gene calls are TRBV6-1 and TRBJ2-3; D not resolved. Trimming pared 6 bases from V and 1 base from J, leaving 14 bases between. This CDR3 is built from 15 residues. The germline CDR1 and CDR2 sequences are MNHNS and SASEGT. The CDR3 here is CASRKDISGTDTQYF. CDR3 DNA: TGTGCCAGCAGGAAAGACATCTCTGGCACAGATACGCAGTATTTT.

Comments on this clonotype: The junction departs from germline at one end; a sequencing error may be responsible. Here the CDR3 reads CASSESGDETQHF. The CDR3 nucleotides read TGTGCCAGCAGTGAAAGCGGGGATGAGACCCAGCACTTC. The chain couples TRBV2 to TRBJ2-5, with TRBD2 matching over 7 bases. The CDR3 extends over 13 amino acids. Germline assignment: CDR1 SNHLY and CDR2 FYNNEI.

This clonotype came up many times. This rearrangement joins TRBV6-5 to TRBJ2-7; TRBD2 aligns across 14 bases. Germline V CDR1 and CDR2: MNHEY, SVGAGI. Trimming cost V 5 bases and J 7 bases; bases outside gene matches: 16. The CDR3 runs 18 residues. This CDR3 reads CASSGPGLAGDLGWEQYF. CDR3 in DNA: TGTGCCAGCAGTGGACCGGGACTAGCGGGAGATTTAGGTTGGGAGCAGTACTTC.

The sample holds many counts of this clonotype. The chain links TRBV6-2 or TRBV6-3 to TRBJ2-2; a possible D gene is TRBD2 (5 bases). Deletions cut 5 bases from V and 7 bases from J, with 23 bases between. CDR1 MNHEY and CDR2 SVGEGT come from the germline V gene. The CDR3 runs 17 residues. CDR3 bases: TGTGCCAGCAGTCACCATGAGGAGGACGACCTTTTCGGGGAGCTGTTTTTT. Amino acid sequence: CASSHHEEDDLFGELFF.

This clonotype appeared once. A much bigger clone sits one base away, suggesting this may be a read error. Written as DNA, the CDR3 is TGTGCCAGCAGCTACCCACGGGCGGCAGAGACCCAGTACTTC. Amino acid sequence: CASSYPRAAETQYF. This chain uses TRBV7-9 with TRBJ2-5; no clear D. The CDR3 runs 14 residues. Between the trimmed V and J ends, which lost 4 bases and 4 bases, there was a span of 13 bases. Germline values: CDR1 SEHNR, CDR2 FQNEAQ (reference sequence).

The table lists this clonotype with a few counts. This sequence joins TRBV30 and TRBJ2-3, with D possibly matching TRBD2 (5 bases). The CDR3 consists of 15 residues. Trimming removed 2 bases at V and 5 bases at J, with 17 bases between. Germline assignment: CDR1 GTSNPN and CDR2 SVGIG (reference sequence). The CDR3 region is CAWSQDTSFGDTQYF. In DNA form, the CDR3 reads TGTGCCTGGAGTCAAGATACTAGTTTCGGAGATACGCAGTATTTT. Together with reference TRBV30 and TRBJ2-3, the CDR3 gives the full variable domain: SQTIHQWPATLVQPVGSPLSLECTVEGTSNPNLYWYRQAAGRGLQLLFYSVGIGQISSEVPQNLSASRPQDRQFILSSKKLLLSDSGFYLCAWSQDTSFGDTQYFGPGTRLTVL.

The chain is built from TRBV12-3 or TRBV12-4 and TRBJ2-1; 8 bases are shared with TRBD2. CDR3 size: 16 residues. The V gene end was trimmed by 5 bases and the J gene end by 5 bases; junction bases not matched to a gene: 11. CDR3 loop: CASSGIIAGTNNEQFF. For the CDR3, the DNA is TGTGCCAGCAGTGGGATAATAGCGGGGACCAACAATGAGCAGTTCTTC.

This clonotype was recorded at least ten times. V gene TRBV29-1 combines with J gene TRBJ1-2; D uncertain. Germline values: CDR1 SQVTM, CDR2 ANQGSEA. V was pared by 4 bases and J by 7 bases, with 10 bases between. The CDR3 runs to 11 residues. In DNA form, the CDR3 reads TGCAGCGTTGGGACTAGTTCTGGCTACACCTTC. Its translation: CSVGTSSGYTF.

This clonotype was detected many times. This chain joins TRBV6-2 or TRBV6-3 and TRBJ2-6; 9 positions agree with TRBD1. Per germline, CDR1 MNHEY and CDR2 SVGEGT. The V segment lost 6 bases and the J segment 3 bases; nucleotides outside the gene matches: 3. The CDR3 has 15 amino acids. The CDR3 loop is CASSHRGLGANVLTF. The CDR3 DNA follows: TGTGCCAGCAGCCACAGGGGGCTTGGGGCCAACGTCCTGACTTTC.

At least ten counts were recorded for this clonotype. The J gene is TRBJ2-7, the V gene TRBV5-1; the D gene is possibly TRBD1 (5 bases). There are 12 residues in the CDR3. The V end lost 5 bases, the J end lost 0 bases, and 6 bases lay between the germline ends. The V gene's germline CDR1 is SGHRS and CDR2 YFSETQ. CDR3 amino acids: CASRQDSYEQYF. Written as DNA, the CDR3 is TGCGCCAGCAGACAGGACTCCTACGAGCAGTACTTC.

This clonotype has at least ten counts. V is TRBV7-9 and J is TRBJ2-2; TRBD1 matches 8 bases. CDR3 length: 17 amino acids. V was clipped by 4 bases and J by 3 bases; unmatched bases: 10. CDR1 and CDR2 (germline): SEHNR, FQNEAQ (reference sequence). In DNA, the CDR3 is TGTGCCAGCAGCTGGAACGAAGGACAGGGTGACACCGGGGAGCTGTTTTTT. Translating gives CASSWNEGQGDTGELFF.

The chain links TRBV24-1 to TRBJ2-5; D ambiguous. Germline-derived CDR1 and CDR2 are KGHDR and SFDVKD. The CDR3 is made up of 13 amino acids. Trimming took off 1 base at V and 3 bases at J, with 5 bases between the two ends. This chain's CDR3 is CATSDLEEETQYF. CDR3 bases: TGTGCCACCAGTGATTTAGAGGAAGAGACCCAGTACTTC.

Concerning this clonotype: A much bigger clone sits one base away, suggesting this may be a read error. V usage is TRBV7-3 and J usage is TRBJ2-5; 10 positions match TRBD2. Germline V gene data show CDR1 as SGHTA and CDR2 as FQGTGA. The CDR3 sequence is 14 residues long. With 4 bases clipped from V and 10 bases from J, the junction kept 9 bases outside the gene matches. The CDR3 DNA reads TGTGCCAGCAGCTCAACTAGCGGGGATATTGACCAGTACTTC. Its translation: CASSSTSGDIDQYF.

The table lists this clonotype with a few counts. The rearrangement links TRBV19 to TRBJ2-1; D remains ambiguous. Germline loops: CDR1 LNHDA, CDR2 SQIVND (reference sequence). The V end was cut by 3 bases, the J end by 2 bases, with 14 bases between. The CDR3 extends over 16 amino acids. The CDR3 DNA is TGTGCCAGTAGTATCTATCCAGAGTGGGCCTACAATGAGCAGTTCTTC. Translation gives CASSIYPEWAYNEQFF.

In its sample, this clonotype was seen many times. The chain uses TRBV6-5 and TRBJ2-2; 7 nucleotides agree with TRBD2. The CDR3 length is 15 residues. V shed 2 bases, J shed 1 base, and the junction held 1 base outside the gene matches. Germline CDR1 MNHEY, CDR2 SVGAGI. CDR3 in amino acids: CASSYGGVNTGELFF. The CDR3 bases are TGTGCCAGCAGTTACGGGGGGGTGAACACCGGGGAGCTGTTTTTT.

This clonotype was picked up many times. This rearrangement joins TRBV4-1 to TRBJ2-7, with 8 bases that match TRBD2. The germline gives CDR1 MGHRA, CDR2 YSYEKL. The CDR3 loop spans 16 amino acids. V gave up 0 bases and J gave up 4 bases; unmatched junction bases: 8. CDR3 sequence reads: CASSQDVREAGYEQYF. The CDR3 region has the DNA TGCGCCAGCAGCCAAGATGTGCGGGAGGCCGGGTACGAGCAGTACTTC.

The V and J genes are TRBV29-1 and TRBJ2-7; 9 bases match TRBD1. Germline V CDR1 and CDR2: SQVTM, ANQGSEA. The CDR3 has 12 residues. After removal of 7 bases from V and 6 bases from J, the junction contained 7 bases not matched to a gene. The CDR3 sequence: CSATGTGSEQYF. The CDR3 DNA is TGCAGCGCTACCGGGACAGGGAGCGAGCAGTACTTC.

A remark on this clonotype: A much more abundant neighbour one base away suggests this may be a read error. This chain joins TRBV7-9 and TRBJ1-5; a weak D match, TRBD1 (5 bases). V dropped 5 bases and J dropped 6 bases, with 14 bases sitting between them. Germline values: CDR1 SEHNR, CDR2 FQNEAQ (reference sequence). The CDR3 length is 14 residues. Here the CDR3 reads CASSPTPGIQPQHF. CDR3 in DNA: TGTGCCAGCAGCCCTACCCCAGGGATTCAGCCCCAGCATTTT.

Note on this clonotype: A much larger clone sits a single nucleotide away, making a read error possible. The genes are TRBV11-2 and TRBJ1-1, with D perhaps matching TRBD1 (5 bases). The CDR3 length is 15 residues. Trimming pared 7 bases from V and 7 bases from J, leaving 22 bases between. Per germline, CDR1 SGHAT and CDR2 FQNNGV. The CDR3 sequence: CASTTGPTWAIEAFF. For the CDR3, the DNA is TGTGCCAGCACAACAGGCCCCACTTGGGCCATTGAAGCTTTCTTT.

The CDR3 DNA reads TGTGCCAGCAGTGGGGGGGCAGGAGAAAAACTGTTTTTT. This codes for CASSGGAGEKLFF. The V gene is TRBV2, the J gene TRBJ1-4; D might be TRBD1 (6 bases). Germline assignment: CDR1 SNHLY and CDR2 FYNNEI. The CDR3 spans 13 residues. V shed 4 bases and J shed 8 bases, with 11 bases lying between them.

Points on this clonotype: A much larger clone differs from this one at a single base, so this may be a read error. The chain employs TRBV19 and TRBJ2-7, with D uncertain. From germline, CDR1 is LNHDA and CDR2 SQIVND (reference sequence). The CDR3 is 11 amino acids. The CDR3 reads CASSLRSEQCF. The CDR3 DNA reads as TGTGCCAGTAGTCTGCGCTCCGAGCAGTGCTTC.

Only a few counts were recorded for this clonotype. The V gene is TRBV20-1, the J gene TRBJ1-1, with 8 bases matching TRBD1. CDR1 is DFQATT, CDR2 SNEGSKA, per germline (reference sequence). The CDR3 sequence is 15 residues long. Germline trimming cut 0 bases from V and 3 bases from J; bases unmatched to any gene: 6. CDR3 loop: CSARDYTGGDTEAFF. The CDR3, as DNA: TGCAGTGCTAGAGATTATACAGGGGGGGACACTGAAGCTTTCTTT.

This clonotype was detected a few times. The V call is TRBV19, the J call TRBJ1-5, with D perhaps matching TRBD1 (6 bases). This CDR3 contains 15 residues. The ends were cut back, 4 bases at V and 2 bases at J, with 12 bases in the middle. Germline V CDR1 and CDR2: LNHDA, SQIVND (reference sequence). DNA of the CDR3: TGTGCCAGTAGTACCTGGGCAGGGGGCAATCAGCCCCAGCATTTT. It encodes CASSTWAGGNQPQHF.

This clonotype was counted many times. The chain has TRBV7-2 and TRBJ1-1, with TRBD1 matching 11 bases. Trimming took 5 bases from V and 7 from J; bases not matched to a gene: 12. The CDR3 extends over 16 amino acids. Germline V gene data show CDR1 as SGHTA and CDR2 as FQGNSA. In DNA, the CDR3 is TGTGCCAGCAGCCCGGACAGGGGGCGAGGGTGGATTGAAGCTTTCTTT. Its protein product is CASSPDRGRGWIEAFF.

Turning to this clonotype: This may be a read error: a much more frequent sequence differs by one nucleotide. V is TRBV24-1 and J is TRBJ2-2; D may be TRBD2 (5 bases). V shed 5 bases and J shed 7 bases, with 7 bases lying between them. The CDR3 sequence is 12 residues long. Germline CDR1 reads KGHDR; CDR2 reads SFDVKD. This chain's CDR3 is CATSGGCGELFF. The CDR3 nucleotides are TGTGCCACCAGTGGAGGGTGCGGGGAGCTGTTTTTT.

This chain uses TRBV2 with TRBJ2-5, with D possibly being TRBD1 (6 bases). Trimming shortened V by 4 bases and J by 4 bases, and 10 bases separated the two germline ends. The germline V gene encodes CDR1 SNHLY and CDR2 FYNNEI. The CDR3 sequence is 13 residues long. The CDR3 DNA reads TGTGCCAGCAGTGGAGGGGGTGGAGAGACCCAGTACTTC. Translating gives CASSGGGGETQYF.

The V call is TRBV5-5, the J call TRBJ1-1; possible D gene TRBD1, 5 bases. Trimming cost V 1 base and J 5 bases, with 12 bases left between them. The CDR3 length is 14 residues. Germline V CDR1 and CDR2: SGHKS, YYEKEE (reference sequence). CDR3 DNA sequence: TGTGCCAGCAGCTTGCTGTTAGGGGCGACTGAAGCTTTCTTT. This encodes CASSLLLGATEAFF.